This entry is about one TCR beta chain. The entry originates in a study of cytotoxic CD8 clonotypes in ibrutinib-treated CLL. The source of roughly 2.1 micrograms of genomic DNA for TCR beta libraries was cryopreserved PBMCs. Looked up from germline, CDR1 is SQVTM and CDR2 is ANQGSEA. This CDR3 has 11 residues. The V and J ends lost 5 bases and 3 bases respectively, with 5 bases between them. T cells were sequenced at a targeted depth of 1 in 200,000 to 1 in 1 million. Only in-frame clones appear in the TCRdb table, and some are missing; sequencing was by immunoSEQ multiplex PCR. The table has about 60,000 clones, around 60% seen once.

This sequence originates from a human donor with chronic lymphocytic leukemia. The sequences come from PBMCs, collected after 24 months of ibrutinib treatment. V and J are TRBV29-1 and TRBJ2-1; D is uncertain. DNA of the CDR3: TGCAGCGTTCTCTTCTACAATGAGCAGTTCTTC. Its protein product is CSVLFYNEQFF.